This TCR beta chain was documented in a study of CD8+ T cells in alopecia areata. Study background: Patients received oral tofacitinib, 5 to 10 mg twice daily, for moderate-to-severe alopecia areata. Treated patients' severity was scored by percentage of affected scalp area.

General observations from the study: There was only one nonresponder, so it was unclear how baseline CD8+ expansion relates to response. Clonality in lesional scalp, especially alopecia totalis/universalis, exceeded that of normal scalp.

Noted treatment: oral pan-JAK inhibitor, 5-10 mg twice daily. The CDR3 has 19 residues. The J segment lost 4 bases and the V segment lost 0 bases, leaving 16 bases of the junction unmatched. Per the germline V gene, CDR1 is SQVTM and CDR2 is ANQGSEA. Reverse transcription of extracted RNA yielded cDNA, which provided the sequencing template. Generated by immunoSEQ multiplex PCR, the TCRdb table keeps only in-frame clones and is missing some. The sample includes roughly 200,000 clones, 53% seen only once; the top ten take approximately 10%. Only a few counts were recorded for this clone. The antigen remains undetermined.

This clonotype was sampled from a human donor with alopecia areata. The sample was CD8+ T cells sorted from blood, taken at week 24, from a patient treated with tofacitinib. V and J are TRBV29-1 and TRBJ1-2, with 11 nucleotides matching TRBD1. Here the CDR3 reads CSVEDPQLDRGLVGYGYTF. The CDR3 DNA reads as TGCAGCGTTGAAGATCCACAGCTGGACAGGGGGCTCGTAGGCTATGGCTACACCTTC.